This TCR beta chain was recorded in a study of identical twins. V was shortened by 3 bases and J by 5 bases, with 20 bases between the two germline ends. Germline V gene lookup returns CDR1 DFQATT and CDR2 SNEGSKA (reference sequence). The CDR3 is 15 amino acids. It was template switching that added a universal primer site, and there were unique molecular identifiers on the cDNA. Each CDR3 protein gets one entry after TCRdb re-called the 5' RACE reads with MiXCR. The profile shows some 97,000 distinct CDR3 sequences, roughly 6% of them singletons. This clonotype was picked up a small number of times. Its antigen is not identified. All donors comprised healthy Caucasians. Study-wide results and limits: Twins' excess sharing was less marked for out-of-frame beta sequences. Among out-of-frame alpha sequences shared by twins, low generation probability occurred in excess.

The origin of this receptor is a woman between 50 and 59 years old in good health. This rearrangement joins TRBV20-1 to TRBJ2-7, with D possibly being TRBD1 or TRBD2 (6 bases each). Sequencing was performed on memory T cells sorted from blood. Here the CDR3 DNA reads TGCAGTGCTAGGGCTAGGGGGGATTTAATCAACGAGCAGTACTTC. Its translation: CSARARGDLINEQYF.